Sequencing of this TCR beta chain was carried out in a study of blood T cells in healthy people across ages. A sample-barcoded 5' primer and a J-beta primer mix were used in a second PCR of about 7 to 12 cycles. Each CDR3 protein gets one entry after TCRdb re-called the 5' RACE reads with MiXCR. The data hold some 560,000 distinct CDR3 sequences, with about 29% observed a single time. Investigators took approximately 9.4 milliliters of peripheral blood from every donor. This CDR3 is built from 16 residues. Trimming removed 5 bases at V and 2 bases at J, with 17 bases between. Germline V gene data show CDR1 as SGHRS and CDR2 as YFSETQ. A further study also used this sample, focusing on T cells of mothers and their children. From that paper: Each donor was one of three healthy Caucasian mothers or one of their six children. Reads recorded for TCR beta CDR3 numbered over 9 million per mother and roughly 2.7 million per child. An overlap that was slightly higher, though non-significant, was seen in related mother-child pairs versus unrelated pairs.

Sequenced input: blood. The TCR sequence derives from a boy aged 2-9 years in good health. The chain has TRBV5-1 and TRBJ2-1; tentative D call: TRBD2 (6 bases). Here the CDR3 DNA reads TGCGCCAGCAGATTGTCCCTAGCGCTAACCTACAATGAGCAGTTCTTC. Its protein product is CASRLSLALTYNEQFF.